This T cell receptor beta chain was obtained from a study of T-cell reconstitution after alpha-beta-depleted transplantation in children (dated by TCRdb to about 2016). Looking at the study overall: Using TCR repertoire profiling, the study quantitatively followed how T-cell immune reconstitution unfolded in children after TCRalphabeta/CD19-depleted allogeneic hematopoietic cell transplantation.

This clonotype was seen a few times. The specificity of this receptor is unknown. No base quality values were provided; no much bigger clone lies one nucleotide off. The treatment or condition label for this specimen denotes: allogeneic hematopoietic cell transplantation with graft depleted of TCRalphabeta T cells and CD19 B cells. The children who served as transplant recipients had been given grafts of TCRalphabeta/CD19-depleted allogeneic hematopoietic cells. From the germline V gene (reference sequence), CDR1 is SEHNR and CDR2 is FQNEAQ. V is cut back by 5 bases and J by 5 bases, with 7 bases in the junction unmatched. Including the terminal cysteine and phenylalanine, the CDR3 comprises 15 residues. Only the CDR3 portion is preserved as DNA: 45 bases, with reading frame beginning at the first base. Overall results and qualifications from the work: Over subsequent months, a decline in hyperexpanded clone frequencies was noted, and after one year, T-cell counts and TCRbeta diversity were mostly ascribed to newly produced T cells. In some patients, the high TCRbeta diversity seen at day 60 was put down to recipient T cells and intrathymic progenitors that had survived conditioning. Apparently early alphabetaT-cell count recovery about two months after transplant reportedly relied on only several hundred rapidly expanded clones derived from non-depleted graft cells.

The library was generated by PCR. The listed sequencing device is Illumina HiSeq 2500. TCR libraries were prepared with molecular barcoding, using unique molecular identifiers to normalize TCRbeta repertoire quantification. TCRdb ran its own pipeline on the public reads, namely fastp trimming at Q25 and MiXCR clone calling, and kept in-frame beta chains. Each CDR3 protein gets just one entry, which takes the most common genes and DNA from the rows behind it. The sample has a few hundred thousand distinct CDR3 sequences on record, 23% of them singletons. The ten most abundant clones make up roughly 9.8% of the sample.

The sample here was PBMCs, mostly from graft donor cells, taken 180 days after TCRalphabeta/CD19-depleted stem cell transplant. The origin of this receptor is a male patient between 10 and 17 years old who had a stem cell transplant for acute lymphoblastic leukemia, so the T cells may come from the graft donor. The rearrangement joined TRBV7-9 to TRBJ2-2; 8 junctional bases match TRBD1. CDR3 protein: CASSATGVGTGELFF. The DNA sequence reads TGTGCCAGCAGCGCGACAGGGGTCGGGACCGGGGAGCTGTTTTTT. Where the CDR3 stops, the reference TRBV7-9 and TRBJ2-2 genes take over; the full variable domain is DTGVSQNPRHKITKRGQNVTFRCDPISEHNRLYWYRQTLGQGPEFLTYFQNEAQLEKSRLLSDRFSAERPKGSFSTLEIQRTEQGDSAMYLCASSATGVGTGELFFGEGSRLTVL.